These 3 T cell receptor beta chains share one sample of origin, sequenced in a study of T cell repertoires in cytomegalovirus infection. TCRdb passed the reads through MiXCR, listing each CDR3 protein once. Among over 90,000 distinct CDR3 sequences, about 15% were seen once, and the ten largest hold 8%. Material for sequencing was PBMCs. The receptor set was obtained from a human donor in good health (CMV status not recorded). Some clones in this sample may be carry-over from other donors' samples.

On this clonotype itself: Possible read error: a much larger clone is one base away. The rearrangement links TRBV4-1 to TRBJ2-5; D is possibly TRBD1 or TRBD2 (6 bases each). V lost 1 base, J lost 7 bases, and 16 bases lay in between. CDR1 and CDR2 from the germline V gene are MGHRA and YSYEKL. The CDR3 is made up of 15 amino acids. The CDR3 loop reads CASSQGQGRRGTQYF. For the CDR3, the DNA is TGCGCCAGCAGCCAAGGTCAGGGGAGGAGGGGGACCCAGTACTTC.

The chain joins TRBV10-3 to TRBJ2-3; 10 bases fit TRBD1. Germline V lookup: CDR1 ENHRY, CDR2 SYGVKD. This CDR3 comprises 15 residues. Unmatched junction bases numbered 6, after V lost 5 bases and J lost 4 bases. The CDR3 spells CAISTGTGVSDTQYF. CDR3 nucleotides: TGTGCCATCAGTACCGGGACAGGGGTGTCAGATACGCAGTATTTT.

The chain uses TRBV5-4 and TRBJ1-6; D not certain. Germline CDR1 SGHNT, CDR2 YYREEE (reference sequence). The CDR3 is 14 residues long. V lost 4 bases to trimming and J lost 0 bases, with 5 bases between them. The chain's CDR3 is CASSASSYNSPLHF. The CDR3 nucleotides read TGTGCCAGCAGCGCGAGCTCCTATAATTCACCCCTCCACTTT.